The 9 T cell receptor beta chains below come from one sample, sequenced in a study of cytomegalovirus exposure and HLA in healthy donors. The PCR was carried out with 60 Vbeta primers and 13 Jbeta primers. Sequencing was performed with immunoSEQ multiplex PCR; in TCRdb, only in-frame clones are kept and a portion is missing. This sample yields approximately 150,000 clones, of which 76% are seen a single time; approximately 2.8% belongs to the top ten. The sequencing sample was made of PBMCs. Receptor source: a male donor in good health and CMV-seronegative.

V usage is TRBV28 and J usage is TRBJ2-5; perhaps TRBD1 as D (6 bases). V lost 6 bases and J 12 bases, leaving 26 bases between the germline ends. Per germline, CDR1 MDHEN and CDR2 SYDVKM. The CDR3 sequence is 15 residues long. CDR3 amino acids: CASSSTTGQKTRKYF. The CDR3 bases are TGTGCCAGCAGCTCCACGACAGGCCAAAAAACGAGGAAGTACTTC.

The J gene is TRBJ1-6, the V gene TRBV6-5; D unclear. V was pared by 0 bases and J by 7 bases, with 10 bases between. This CDR3 spans 15 amino acids. The germline V gene encodes CDR1 MNHEY and CDR2 SVGAGI. CDR3 sequence (DNA): TGTGCCAGCAGTTACTCGTTGGGAGGGAATTCACCCCTCCACTTT. Translation: CASSYSLGGNSPLHF.

The V gene is TRBV4-1, the J gene TRBJ2-2; 15 nucleotides line up with TRBD2. The J segment lost 4 bases and the V segment lost 4 bases, leaving 7 bases of the junction unmatched. This CDR3 spans 18 amino acids. Germline-derived CDR1 and CDR2 are MGHRA and YSYEKL. The DNA for the CDR3 is TGCGCCAGCAGCCTGCGGACTAGCGGGAGGGCAAGCACCGGGGAGCTGTTTTTT. Amino acids: CASSLRTSGRASTGELFF.

This clone has just a few counts. V gene TRBV6-4 combines with J gene TRBJ1-2, with TRBD1 matching 7 bases. With 0 bases clipped from V and 8 bases from J, the junction kept 6 bases outside the gene matches. The CDR3 consists of 14 residues. Germline-derived CDR1 and CDR2 are MRHNA and SNTAGT. CDR3 residues: CASSDSEGATGYTF. CDR3 bases: TGTGCCAGCAGTGACTCGGAGGGGGCGACGGGCTACACCTTC.

The chain couples TRBV11-2 to TRBJ2-7; D gene uncertain. CDR3 size: 15 residues. Germline values: CDR1 SGHAT, CDR2 FQNNGV. Deletions cut 5 bases from V and 4 bases from J, with 18 bases between. CDR3 nucleotide sequence: TGTGCCAGCAGCGCACTAAACATAATGGGTTACGAGCAGTACTTC. This sequence encodes CASSALNIMGYEQYF.

With respect to this clone: One end of the junction is discordant with germline, which a read error may explain. This chain links TRBV7-9 with TRBJ1-2; the match to TRBD1 covers 9 bases. The germline V gene has CDR1 SEHNR and CDR2 FQNEAQ (reference sequence). The CDR3 spans 15 residues. CDR3 DNA sequence: TGTTCCAGCAGCGGGGGGACAGGGCCCAACTATGGCTACACCTTC. Protein product: CSSSGGTGPNYGYTF.

The V and J genes are TRBV30 and TRBJ1-1; tentatively, D is TRBD1 (6 bases). The CDR3 is made up of 14 amino acids. Germline V gives CDR1 GTSNPN, CDR2 SVGIG (reference sequence). Between the trimmed V and J ends, which lost 0 bases and 4 bases, there was a span of 12 bases. The CDR3, as DNA: TGTGCCTGGAGTGTAGGGGGTGGGAGCACTGAAGCTTTCTTT. This codes for CAWSVGGGSTEAFF.

The chain is built from TRBV27 and TRBJ2-3, with a possible D match to TRBD2 (6 bases). Germline lookup yields CDR1 MNHEY and CDR2 SMNVEV (reference sequence). The V and J ends lost 2 bases and 4 bases respectively, with 13 bases between them. This CDR3 has 15 residues. The chain's CDR3 is CASSLNGSPPDTQYF. The CDR3 coding sequence is TGTGCCAGCAGTTTAAACGGGAGCCCCCCAGATACGCAGTATTTT.

The rearrangement joins TRBV7-8 to TRBJ2-1; D may be TRBD2 (6 bases). The CDR3 runs to 13 residues. Looked up from germline, CDR1 is SGHVS and CDR2 is FQNEAQ. V was shortened by 6 bases and J by 9 bases, with 15 bases between the two germline ends. This CDR3 is CASSLRTKVEQFF. For the CDR3, the DNA is TGTGCCAGCAGTCTCAGGACTAAAGTTGAGCAGTTCTTC.